This is a list of T cell receptor beta chains from one sample in a study of OX40 agonist ivuxolimab in advanced cancers. Assay used: immunoSEQ multiplex PCR; TCRdb lists only in-frame clones, some missing. This table holds about 130,000 clones, roughly nine tenths found once. The sample was CD4+ or CD8+ T cells sorted from blood, taken in a trial of the OX40 agonist ivuxolimab. All receptors derive from an adult with an advanced solid tumor such as melanoma, head and neck, liver or kidney cancer. Both conserved end residues are part of each CDR3. Fields, in order: CDR3 protein, CDR3 DNA, J gene, clone size, D gene, V gene. A D gene is named only where the DNA matches it firmly. The size field is filled for only some rows; it gives once, few, many or a size class.

CASSPRGGVGNQPQHF | TGTGCCAGCAGCCCCCGTGGGGGGGTTGGGAATCAGCCCCAGCATTTT | TRBJ1-5 | - | - | TRBV7-6
CASSPGQTRYGYTF | TGTGCCAGCAGCCCCGGGCAGACCAGGTATGGCTACACCTTC | TRBJ1-2 | - | - | TRBV27
CASPPGLKSRWEQYF | TGTGCCAGCCCCCCGGGACTTAAGTCAAGGTGGGAGCAGTACTTC | TRBJ2-7 | - | - | TRBV19
CASTLAGNTGELFF | TGTGCCAGCACCCTAGCGGGGAACACCGGGGAGCTGTTTTTT | TRBJ2-2 | - | TRBD2 | TRBV2
CASSSQKQGWPSGNTIYF | TGTGCCAGCAGCTCACAAAAACAGGGATGGCCTTCGGGAAACACCATATATTTT | TRBJ1-3 | - | - | TRBV28
CASSPHDSYGYTF | TGTGCCAGCAGCCCACACGACAGCTATGGCTACACCTTC | TRBJ1-2 | - | - | TRBV7-8
CASSLEGQSPNQPQHF | TGTGCCAGCAGCTTAGAGGGACAGTCTCCCAATCAGCCCCAGCATTTT | TRBJ1-5 | - | TRBD1 | TRBV7-8
CASSYSLDRDYGYTF | TGTGCCAGCAGTTACTCCCTGGACAGGGACTATGGCTACACCTTC | TRBJ1-2 | - | TRBD1 | TRBV6-6
CSAGPAGEQYF | TGCAGTGCTGGCCCGGCGGGGGAGCAGTACTTC | TRBJ2-7 | - | - | TRBV20-1
CASSPRKAGANEQFF | TGTGCCAGCAGCCCTCGTAAGGCGGGGGCCAATGAGCAGTTCTTC | TRBJ2-1 | - | - | TRBV7-2
CASSSTPGPGHEQYF | TGTGCCAGCAGCTCCACCCCGGGCCCGGGCCACGAGCAGTACTTC | TRBJ2-7 | many | - | TRBV7-3
CASGRGVYGYTF | TGTGCCAGCGGCCGAGGGGTCTATGGCTACACCTTC | TRBJ1-2 | - | - | TRBV28
CASSLRGPYYEQYF | TGTGCCAGCAGCTTAAGGGGCCCTTATTACGAGCAGTACTTC | TRBJ2-7 | - | - | TRBV5-6
CASSPRIGQETQYF | TGTGCCAGCAGCCCCAGGATCGGGCAAGAGACCCAGTACTTC | TRBJ2-5 | - | - | TRBV6-5
CASSIQGVAGNQPQHF | TGTGCCAGTAGTATCCAGGGGGTAGCCGGCAATCAGCCCCAGCATTTT | TRBJ1-5 | - | TRBD1 | TRBV19
CASSLFQDRDYEQYF | TGTGCCAGCAGTTTGTTCCAGGACAGGGACTACGAGCAGTACTTC | TRBJ2-7 | - | TRBD1 | TRBV28
CASSFGGTLYEQYF | TGTGCCAGCAGTTTTGGCGGGACTCTCTACGAGCAGTACTTC | TRBJ2-7 | - | - | TRBV28
CASSYDRNYGYTF | TGTGCCAGCAGTTACGACAGAAACTATGGCTACACCTTC | TRBJ1-2 | once | - | TRBV6-5
CASSQVTGGIYGYTF | TGTGCCAGCAGCCAAGTTACAGGGGGAATCTATGGCTACACCTTC | TRBJ1-2 | few | TRBD1 | TRBV14
CASSLGQGGNNEQFF | TGTGCCAGCAGCCTTGGACAGGGGGGGAACAATGAGCAGTTCTTC | TRBJ2-1 | - | TRBD1 | TRBV7-3
CASSGQYSNQPQHF | TGTGCCAGTAGTGGGCAATATAGCAATCAGCCCCAGCATTTT | TRBJ1-5 | - | - | TRBV19
CSVGGGTGSNQPQHF | TGCAGCGTTGGAGGGGGGACGGGTAGCAATCAGCCCCAGCATTTT | TRBJ1-5 | once | - | TRBV29-1
CASSLDWGPQETQYF | TGTGCCAGCAGCTTAGATTGGGGGCCCCAAGAGACCCAGTACTTC | TRBJ2-5 | once | - | TRBV7-6
CAIREASGKGNEQFF | TGTGCCATCAGGGAGGCTAGCGGGAAGGGGAATGAGCAGTTCTTC | TRBJ2-1 | - | TRBD2 | TRBV10-3
CASSTTRSYSLNTEAFF | TGTGCCAGCAGCACCACCCGAAGTTACAGCTTGAACACTGAAGCTTTCTTT | TRBJ1-1 | - | - | TRBV21-1
CASGGQVYEQYF | TGTGCCAGTGGGGGACAGGTATACGAGCAGTACTTC | TRBJ2-7 | - | TRBD1 | TRBV2
CAWSGAPEQYF | TGTGCCTGGAGTGGAGCCCCCGAGCAGTACTTC | TRBJ2-7 | - | - | TRBV30
CASTPGTREAFF | TGTGCCAGCACACCCGGGACGCGCGAAGCTTTCTTT | TRBJ1-1 | - | - | TRBV28
CASKGRGLQETQYF | TGTGCCAGTAAGGGCAGGGGCCTTCAAGAGACCCAGTACTTC | TRBJ2-5 | - | - | TRBV19
CASSPTGLASYEQYF | TGTGCCAGCAGTCCTACTGGGTTAGCATCCTACGAGCAGTACTTC | TRBJ2-7 | - | - | TRBV6-1
CASSYSGQNNQPQHF | TGTGCCAGCAGTTACTCGGGTCAGAATAATCAGCCCCAGCATTTT | TRBJ1-5 | once | - | TRBV6-5
CASSRDLKETQYF | TGCGCCAGCAGCCGGGATCTCAAAGAGACCCAGTACTTC | TRBJ2-5 | - | - | TRBV5-1
CASSLIGGGFGSYEQYF | TGTGCCAGCAGCTTAATTGGGGGGGGATTCGGGTCCTACGAGCAGTACTTC | TRBJ2-7 | - | TRBD2 | TRBV7-8
CASTRWGSYNEQFF | TGTGCCAGCACCCGGTGGGGCTCCTACAATGAGCAGTTCTTC | TRBJ2-1 | - | - | TRBV7-2
CAISDSGRAVDTQYF | TGTGCCATCAGTGATAGCGGGAGGGCTGTAGATACGCAGTATTTT | TRBJ2-3 | - | TRBD2 | TRBV10-3
CASSLPDGVEGYTF | TGTGCCAGCAGCTTGCCGGACGGGGTGGAGGGCTACACCTTC | TRBJ1-2 | - | - | TRBV5-6
CASSGPSGTQTYNEQFF | TGTGCCAGCAGTGGACCCTCCGGGACACAAACCTACAATGAGCAGTTCTTC | TRBJ2-1 | - | - | TRBV25-1
CASSHPGTPNYNEQFF | TGCGCCAGCAGCCACCCCGGGACTCCTAACTACAATGAGCAGTTCTTC | TRBJ2-1 | - | - | TRBV4-1
CASSLAGGGNTQYF | TGTGCCAGTTCCTTAGCGGGAGGGGGGAATACGCAGTATTTT | TRBJ2-3 | - | TRBD2 | TRBV19
CASSPSGRHEQYF | TGTGCCAGCAGTCCCTCGGGTCGGCACGAGCAGTACTTC | TRBJ2-7 | - | - | TRBV6-1
CASTVTGDPNQPQHF | TGTGCCAGTACCGTGACAGGGGATCCCAATCAGCCCCAGCATTTT | TRBJ1-5 | few | TRBD1 | TRBV19
CASSPWTAVDTQYF | TGTGCCAGCAGCCCTTGGACAGCGGTAGATACGCAGTATTTT | TRBJ2-3 | - | - | TRBV7-3
CASSIDSTTGELFF | TGTGCCAGTAGTATAGACAGTACAACCGGGGAGCTGTTTTTT | TRBJ2-2 | - | - | TRBV19
CASSRDTNYGYTF | TGTGCCAGCAGCCGGGACACAAACTATGGCTACACCTTC | TRBJ1-2 | few | - | TRBV25-1
CASSLGGGYTQYF | TGTGCCAGCAGTCTGGGGGGCGGGTATACGCAGTATTTT | TRBJ2-3 | - | - | TRBV25-1
CASSRARQEPYNEQFF | TGTGCCAGCAGCCGCGCCCGACAGGAACCATACAATGAGCAGTTCTTC | TRBJ2-1 | once | - | TRBV7-9
CASSPLPGSYHQPQHF | TGTGCCAGCAGTCCCCTCCCGGGATCCTACCATCAGCCCCAGCATTTT | TRBJ1-5 | - | - | TRBV27
CAISESGDTQYF | TGTGCCATCAGTGAGTCCGGCGATACGCAGTATTTT | TRBJ2-3 | - | - | TRBV10-3
CAWNNRGRWDEKLFF | TGTGCCTGGAACAACAGGGGGCGGTGGGATGAAAAACTGTTTTTT | TRBJ1-4 | - | TRBD1 | TRBV30
CASSWGVGEQYF | TGTGCCAGCAGCTGGGGGGTAGGCGAGCAGTACTTC | TRBJ2-7 | - | - | TRBV5-4
CACSTGSENIQYF | TGTGCCTGTTCTACAGGGTCGGAAAACATTCAGTACTTC | TRBJ2-4 | - | - | TRBV30
CASSLAGDGTEAFF | TGTGCCAGCAGCTTAGCAGGGGATGGCACTGAAGCTTTCTTT | TRBJ1-1 | once | - | TRBV7-8
CASSTSGETSGRLADTQYF | TGCGCCAGCAGTACCTCAGGGGAAACTAGCGGGAGACTGGCAGATACGCAGTATTTT | TRBJ2-3 | once | TRBD2 | TRBV5-1
CASTSTRGYTF | TGTGCCAGTACCTCAACCCGAGGCTACACCTTC | TRBJ1-2 | - | - | TRBV19